Listed below are T cell receptor beta chains from one sample, sequenced in a study of STAT5B mutations in CD4+ large granular lymphocyte leukemia. Profiled with immunoSEQ multiplex PCR; TCRdb holds only in-frame clones, not every one. The table has about 32,000 clones, roughly 80% seen once. Sequenced: CD4+ T cells from blood buffy coats. The source of these receptors is a human donor in good health. Both conserved end residues are part of each CDR3. The D gene is left open where the match is weak. Size is omitted from some rows. Given values are once, few, many or a class for expanded clones.

d_call: -
j_call: TRBJ2-1
clone_size: -
v_call: TRBV5-4
cdr3_aa: CASSLERRSYNEQFF
cdr3_nt: TGTGCCAGCAGCTTGGAGCGGAGGTCCTACAATGAGCAGTTCTTC

d_call: -
j_call: TRBJ1-1
clone_size: once
v_call: TRBV29-1
cdr3_aa: CSVGGFATEAFF
cdr3_nt: TGCAGCGTTGGGGGATTTGCCACTGAAGCTTTCTTT

d_call: TRBD2
j_call: TRBJ2-7
clone_size: -
v_call: TRBV7-6
cdr3_aa: CASSPGTSGTTYEQYF
cdr3_nt: TGTGCCAGCAGCCCCGGGACTAGCGGGACCACCTACGAGCAGTACTTC

d_call: -
j_call: TRBJ2-3
clone_size: once
v_call: TRBV20-1
cdr3_aa: CSSDLGDTQYF
cdr3_nt: TGCAGTTCCGATCTAGGAGATACGCAGTATTTT

d_call: TRBD2
j_call: TRBJ2-1
clone_size: -
v_call: TRBV29-1
cdr3_aa: CSVESPRLAGGSYNEQFF
cdr3_nt: TGCAGCGTTGAATCCCCCCGACTAGCGGGAGGCTCCTACAATGAGCAGTTCTTC

d_call: -
j_call: TRBJ2-3
clone_size: -
v_call: TRBV19
cdr3_aa: CASRRRLGTDTQYF
cdr3_nt: TGTGCTTCCAGGAGAAGGTTAGGCACAGATACGCAGTATTTT

d_call: TRBD2
j_call: TRBJ2-7
clone_size: -
v_call: TRBV19
cdr3_aa: CASSMTGGYPYEQYF
cdr3_nt: TGTGCCAGTAGTATGACGGGAGGATACCCCTACGAGCAGTACTTC

d_call: -
j_call: TRBJ2-5
clone_size: -
v_call: TRBV20-1
cdr3_aa: CSLRVETQYF
cdr3_nt: TGCTCATTGCGGGTAGAGACCCAGTACTTC

d_call: -
j_call: TRBJ2-7
clone_size: -
v_call: TRBV28
cdr3_aa: CASSLARGGYEQYF
cdr3_nt: TGTGCCAGCAGTTTAGCCAGGGGGGGGTACGAGCAGTACTTC

d_call: -
j_call: TRBJ2-3
clone_size: once
v_call: TRBV6-4
cdr3_aa: CASSDSISWGPSTDTQYF
cdr3_nt: TGTGCCAGCAGTGACTCGATCTCCTGGGGGCCGAGCACAGATACGCAGTATTTT

d_call: TRBD1
j_call: TRBJ2-5
clone_size: -
v_call: TRBV19
cdr3_aa: CASSILDRVETQYF
cdr3_nt: TGTGCCAGTAGTATACTGGACAGGGTGGAGACCCAGTACTTC

d_call: TRBD2
j_call: TRBJ2-7
clone_size: -
v_call: TRBV2
cdr3_aa: CASTGLAGSYEQYF
cdr3_nt: TGTGCCAGCACCGGACTAGCGGGCTCCTACGAGCAGTACTTC

d_call: -
j_call: TRBJ2-7
clone_size: -
v_call: TRBV5-1
cdr3_aa: CASSLDSGNRGEQYF
cdr3_nt: TGCGCCAGCAGCTTGGATTCAGGGAATAGGGGCGAGCAGTACTTC

d_call: TRBD1
j_call: TRBJ2-5
clone_size: -
v_call: TRBV5-1
cdr3_aa: CASSFLTGDETQYF
cdr3_nt: TGCGCCAGCAGCTTCCTAACAGGGGACGAGACCCAGTACTTC

d_call: TRBD1
j_call: TRBJ1-2
clone_size: -
v_call: TRBV15
cdr3_aa: CATSRGTGGGYTF
cdr3_nt: TGTGCCACCAGCAGAGGGACAGGGGGCGGCTACACCTTC

d_call: TRBD1
j_call: TRBJ1-6
clone_size: -
v_call: TRBV30
cdr3_aa: CAWTRQGATNSPLHF
cdr3_nt: TGTGCCTGGACCCGACAGGGGGCGACCAATTCACCCCTCCACTTT

d_call: -
j_call: TRBJ2-2
clone_size: -
v_call: TRBV5-1
cdr3_aa: CASSTTNTGELFF
cdr3_nt: TGCGCCAGCAGCACAACGAACACCGGGGAGCTGTTTTTT

d_call: TRBD2
j_call: TRBJ2-1
clone_size: once
v_call: TRBV19
cdr3_aa: CASSMRAAGTSGTYNEQFF
cdr3_nt: TGTGCCAGTAGTATGAGAGCCGCCGGGACTAGCGGAACTTACAATGAGCAGTTCTTC

d_call: TRBD1
j_call: TRBJ2-7
clone_size: -
v_call: TRBV6-1
cdr3_aa: CASRLEDRGSYEQYF
cdr3_nt: TGTGCCAGCAGGCTCGAGGACAGGGGCTCCTACGAGCAGTACTTC

d_call: -
j_call: TRBJ1-6
clone_size: -
v_call: TRBV7-5
cdr3_aa: CVRSLHDRASPLHF
cdr3_nt: TGTGTCAGAAGCTTGCACGACAGGGCTTCACCCCTCCACTTT

d_call: -
j_call: TRBJ1-1
clone_size: few
v_call: TRBV4-2
cdr3_aa: CASSQGGQARTEAFF
cdr3_nt: TGTGCCAGCAGCCAAGGGGGCCAGGCGCGCACTGAAGCTTTCTTT

d_call: -
j_call: TRBJ2-7
clone_size: -
v_call: TRBV21-1
cdr3_aa: CASSKVPGGRYEQYF
cdr3_nt: TGTGCCAGCAGCAAAGTTCCGGGAGGTCGGTACGAGCAGTACTTC

d_call: TRBD1
j_call: TRBJ1-5
clone_size: -
v_call: TRBV18
cdr3_aa: CASSPTGGIQPQHF
cdr3_nt: TGTGCCAGCTCTCCTACAGGGGGCATTCAGCCCCAGCATTTT

d_call: -
j_call: TRBJ1-2
clone_size: once
v_call: TRBV7-8
cdr3_aa: CASSPGSNPNYGYTF
cdr3_nt: TGTGCCAGCAGCCCCGGGTCGAACCCAAACTATGGCTACACCTTC

d_call: -
j_call: TRBJ1-2
clone_size: once
v_call: TRBV6-1
cdr3_aa: CASTPSDYGYTF
cdr3_nt: TGTGCCAGCACTCCCTCAGATTATGGCTACACCTTC

d_call: -
j_call: TRBJ1-3
clone_size: once
v_call: TRBV2
cdr3_aa: CASSEGGGGGNTIYF
cdr3_nt: TGTGCCAGCAGTGAGGGGGGAGGAGGTGGAAACACCATATATTTT

d_call: TRBD2
j_call: TRBJ2-7
clone_size: -
v_call: TRBV19
cdr3_aa: CASSPRTSGRTYEQYF
cdr3_nt: TGTGCCAGTAGTCCGAGGACTAGCGGGAGAACCTACGAGCAGTACTTC

d_call: -
j_call: TRBJ2-2
clone_size: -
v_call: TRBV10-3
cdr3_aa: CAVKGASSDTGELFF
cdr3_nt: TGTGCCGTGAAGGGTGCTAGTTCGGACACCGGGGAGCTGTTTTTT

d_call: -
j_call: TRBJ1-2
clone_size: -
v_call: TRBV9
cdr3_aa: CASSPGEHRGYTF
cdr3_nt: TGTGCCAGCAGCCCGGGGGAGCACCGGGGCTACACCTTC

d_call: TRBD1
j_call: TRBJ1-1
clone_size: -
v_call: TRBV6-5
cdr3_aa: CASSGTGAGRTEAFF
cdr3_nt: TGTGCCAGCAGTGGGACAGGGGCGGGGCGGACTGAAGCTTTCTTT

d_call: -
j_call: TRBJ1-6
clone_size: -
v_call: TRBV10-2
cdr3_aa: CASTPGNSPLHF
cdr3_nt: TGCGCCAGCACACCCGGGAATTCACCCCTCCACTTT

d_call: -
j_call: TRBJ2-7
clone_size: -
v_call: TRBV7-8
cdr3_aa: CASSLIPGAGYEQYF
cdr3_nt: TGTGCCAGCAGCTTAATCCCAGGGGCAGGGTACGAGCAGTACTTC

d_call: -
j_call: TRBJ1-2
clone_size: -
v_call: TRBV6-4
cdr3_aa: CASSYGYTF
cdr3_nt: TGTGCCAGCAGCTATGGCTACACCTTC

d_call: TRBD1
j_call: TRBJ2-2
clone_size: -
v_call: TRBV10-1
cdr3_aa: CASMGTGGTGELFF
cdr3_nt: TGCGCCAGCATGGGGACAGGGGGCACCGGGGAGCTGTTTTTT

d_call: -
j_call: TRBJ1-1
clone_size: medium-sized
v_call: TRBV29-1
cdr3_aa: CSVRGTLNTEAFF
cdr3_nt: TGCAGCGTTAGGGGTACCCTGAACACTGAAGCTTTCTTT

d_call: TRBD2
j_call: TRBJ2-7
clone_size: few
v_call: TRBV4-3
cdr3_aa: CASSQEPPTGLARSEQYF
cdr3_nt: TGCGCCAGCAGCCAAGAACCACCTACGGGACTAGCTCGCTCCGAGCAGTACTTC

d_call: -
j_call: TRBJ2-3
clone_size: -
v_call: TRBV11-2
cdr3_aa: CASSLGGGPDTQYF
cdr3_nt: TGTGCCAGCAGCTTAGGCGGGGGCCCAGATACGCAGTATTTT

d_call: -
j_call: TRBJ2-2
clone_size: -
v_call: TRBV4-3
cdr3_aa: CASSQEHGLATNTGELFF
cdr3_nt: TGCGCCAGCAGCCAAGAGCACGGGCTAGCGACGAACACCGGGGAGCTGTTTTTT

d_call: -
j_call: TRBJ1-2
clone_size: -
v_call: TRBV21-1
cdr3_aa: CASSRATGDIKGYGYTF
cdr3_nt: TGTGCCAGCAGCAGGGCGACAGGGGACATTAAAGGATATGGCTACACCTTC

d_call: TRBD1
j_call: TRBJ1-1
clone_size: -
v_call: TRBV7-8
cdr3_aa: CASSLSPFRTGMNTEAFF
cdr3_nt: TGTGCCAGCAGCTTAAGCCCGTTCAGGACAGGGATGAACACTGAAGCTTTCTTT

d_call: TRBD1
j_call: TRBJ2-1
clone_size: -
v_call: TRBV5-1
cdr3_aa: CASSLEGGAYNEQFF
cdr3_nt: TGCGCCAGCAGCTTGGAAGGGGGCGCCTACAATGAGCAGTTCTTC

d_call: -
j_call: TRBJ2-1
clone_size: -
v_call: TRBV2
cdr3_aa: CASSVSSRRAYNEQFF
cdr3_nt: TGTGCCAGCAGTGTGAGTTCTAGGCGGGCCTACAATGAGCAGTTCTTC

d_call: -
j_call: TRBJ2-7
clone_size: -
v_call: TRBV5-1
cdr3_aa: CASSPDIMREQYF
cdr3_nt: TGCGCCAGCAGCCCAGACATCATGCGAGAGCAGTACTTC

d_call: -
j_call: TRBJ1-1
clone_size: -
v_call: TRBV6-5
cdr3_aa: CASSSPGRGEYEAFF
cdr3_nt: TGTGCCAGCAGTTCTCCGGGACGGGGAGAGTATGAAGCTTTCTTT

d_call: -
j_call: TRBJ2-2
clone_size: -
v_call: TRBV29-1
cdr3_aa: CSVEPRFTGELFF
cdr3_nt: TGCAGCGTTGAACCACGGTTCACCGGGGAGCTGTTTTTT

d_call: -
j_call: TRBJ1-2
clone_size: medium-sized
v_call: TRBV5-1
cdr3_aa: CASSLEAGGESGGYTF
cdr3_nt: TGCGCCAGCAGCTTGGAGGCAGGAGGAGAATCAGGAGGCTACACCTTC

d_call: -
j_call: TRBJ2-6
clone_size: -
v_call: TRBV7-6
cdr3_aa: CARSLGKGHRSGANVLTF
cdr3_nt: TGTGCCAGAAGCTTAGGTAAAGGTCACCGCTCTGGGGCCAACGTCCTGACTTTC

d_call: -
j_call: TRBJ1-1
clone_size: -
v_call: TRBV6-5
cdr3_aa: CASSYEGNLNTEAFF
cdr3_nt: TGTGCCAGCAGTTACGAGGGAAACTTGAACACTGAAGCTTTCTTT

d_call: TRBD2
j_call: TRBJ2-2
clone_size: -
v_call: TRBV5-1
cdr3_aa: CASSPGVGLALGGELFF
cdr3_nt: TGCGCCAGCAGCCCGGGAGTTGGACTAGCGTTGGGCGGGGAGCTGTTTTTT

d_call: TRBD2
j_call: TRBJ2-7
clone_size: -
v_call: TRBV15
cdr3_aa: CATSRGLAGVSSYEQYF
cdr3_nt: TGTGCCACCAGCAGAGGACTAGCGGGAGTATCATCCTACGAGCAGTACTTC

d_call: -
j_call: TRBJ1-3
clone_size: -
v_call: TRBV12-2
cdr3_aa: CASRLETRSGNTIYF
cdr3_nt: TGTGCAAGTCGCTTAGAAACTCGCTCTGGAAACACCATATATTTT

d_call: -
j_call: TRBJ2-7
clone_size: -
v_call: TRBV11-1
cdr3_aa: CASTRGGSYEQYF
cdr3_nt: TGTGCCAGTACGCGGGGCGGCTCCTACGAGCAGTACTTC

d_call: -
j_call: TRBJ2-5
clone_size: -
v_call: TRBV4-2
cdr3_aa: CASSQEGQGETQYF
cdr3_nt: TGTGCCAGCAGCCAAGAGGGGCAAGGGGAGACCCAGTACTTC

d_call: -
j_call: TRBJ2-7
clone_size: -
v_call: TRBV10-1
cdr3_aa: CASSESPGAHEQYF
cdr3_nt: TGCGCCAGCAGTGAGTCTCCAGGCGCGCACGAGCAGTACTTC

d_call: TRBD2
j_call: TRBJ2-3
clone_size: -
v_call: TRBV7-9
cdr3_aa: CASSFPPIAGLKYF
cdr3_nt: TGTGCCAGCAGCTTTCCCCCTATAGCGGGCCTAAAGTATTTT

d_call: -
j_call: TRBJ1-3
clone_size: once
v_call: TRBV27
cdr3_aa: CASSSYPSSGNTIYF
cdr3_nt: TGTGCCAGCAGTTCCTACCCGAGCTCTGGAAACACCATATATTTT

d_call: TRBD1
j_call: TRBJ2-3
clone_size: -
v_call: TRBV29-1
cdr3_aa: CSVVGGVTDTQYF
cdr3_nt: TGCAGCGTTGTAGGGGGCGTCACAGATACGCAGTATTTT